Below, 26 T cell receptor beta chains from the same sample are listed, as sequenced in a study of blood T cells in healthy people across ages. A second PCR of about 7 to 12 cycles used a sample-barcoded 5' primer and a J-beta primer mix. TCRdb fed the 5' RACE reads into MiXCR, producing one record per CDR3 protein. The sample shows fewer than 800,000 distinct CDR3 sequences, around 21% of them seen only once. Source material: blood. All receptors derive from a man aged 70-80 years in good health.

Only a few counts were recorded for this clonotype. The chain links TRBV7-2 to TRBJ2-1; TRBD2 aligns across 10 bases. The CDR3 runs to 13 residues. Unmatched junction bases numbered 5, after V lost 8 bases and J lost 7 bases. Looked up from germline, CDR1 is SGHTA and CDR2 is FQGNSA. The CDR3 coding sequence is TGTGCCAGCGCTAGCGGGAGTAGGAATGAGCAGTTCTTC. It codes for CASASGSRNEQFF. Full variable domain (remainder filled in from reference TRBV7-2 and TRBJ2-1): GAGVSQSPSNKVTEKGKDVELRCDPISGHTALYWYRQSLGQGLEFLIYFQGNSAPDKSGLPSDRFSAERTGGSVSTLTIQRTQQEDSAVYLCASASGSRNEQFFGPGTRLTVL.

This clonotype was picked up many times. The chain couples TRBV28 to TRBJ2-5; TRBD2 aligns across 8 bases. The better agreement between TRBJ2-7 and the DNA end casts doubt on the J call. Germline values: CDR1 MDHEN, CDR2 SYDVKM. CDR3 size: 12 residues. CDR3 region: CASIGTSYEQYF. The DNA for the CDR3 is TGTGCCAGCATTGGGACTAGCTACGAGCAGTACTTC.

As concerns this clonotype: The junction shows a germline mismatch at one end, possibly a read error. The chain has TRBV20-1 and TRBJ1-1; D is uncertain. The CDR3 runs 11 residues. CDR1 DFQATT and CDR2 SNEGSKA come from the germline V gene (reference sequence). CDR3 sequence reads: CSATIDPLRSF. In nucleotides, the CDR3 is TGCAGTGCAACAATTGACCCTCTTCGGTCTTTT.

This chain connects TRBV30 to TRBJ2-5; D is unresolved. This CDR3 has 14 residues. Germline V gives CDR1 GTSNPN, CDR2 SVGIG (reference sequence). The V end was cut by 4 bases, the J end by 0 bases, with 12 bases between. In DNA form, the CDR3 reads TGTGCCTGGAACCCGGTGGCAGACCAAGAGACCCAGTACTTC. The encoded protein is CAWNPVADQETQYF.

This clonotype has only one observation. The rearrangement links TRBV19 to TRBJ2-3; D may be TRBD2 (5 bases). V shed 4 bases and J shed 5 bases, with 10 bases lying between them. The CDR3 length is 13 residues. Germline values: CDR1 LNHDA, CDR2 SQIVND (reference sequence). The DNA of the CDR3 is TGTGCCAGTAGTACCCCCGGACTAGATACGCAGTATTTT. This translates into CASSTPGLDTQYF.

This clonotype came up a few times. The V call is TRBV11-2, the J call TRBJ1-2; 7 bases match TRBD1. Germline assignment: CDR1 SGHAT and CDR2 FQNNGV. Losses at the gene ends were 5 bases for V and 2 bases for J; bases not matched to a gene: 8. The CDR3 has 15 amino acids. The CDR3 sequence is CASSLDSTGNYGYTF. The DNA for the CDR3 is TGTGCCAGCAGCCTCGACTCGACAGGGAACTATGGCTACACCTTC.

The chain combines TRBV5-1 with TRBJ2-3, with D hard to call. V lost 0 bases and J lost 3, with 14 bases in between. Germline V gives CDR1 SGHRS, CDR2 YFSETQ. The CDR3 has 16 residues. CDR3 protein: CASSLGSTVGTDTQYF. CDR3 nucleotide sequence: TGCGCCAGCAGCTTGGGGAGTACGGTTGGTACAGATACGCAGTATTTT.

The gene calls are TRBV3-1 and TRBJ2-5; the match to TRBD2 covers 8 bases. CDR3 length: 15 amino acids. V dropped 1 base and J dropped 3; count of bases not matched to a gene: 4. CDR1 is LGHDT, CDR2 YNNKEL, per germline (reference sequence). CDR3 coding DNA: TGTGCCAGCAGCCAAGTCGGGAGGGCGGAAGAGACCCAGTACTTC. Translated: CASSQVGRAEETQYF.

This clonotype has only a few counts. The V call is TRBV20-1, the J call TRBJ1-2; 8 bases agree with TRBD1. After removal of 6 bases from V and 2 bases from J, the junction contained 8 bases not matched to a gene. CDR3 length: 14 amino acids. CDR1 is DFQATT and CDR2 is SNEGSKA in the germline V gene (reference sequence). In DNA, the CDR3 is TGCAGTGCCTACGGACAGGGCGCCAACTATGGCTACACCTTC. Its translation: CSAYGQGANYGYTF.

The J gene is TRBJ2-1, the V gene TRBV14; possibly TRBD2 for D (6 bases). Per germline, CDR1 SGHDN and CDR2 FVKESK. The V and J ends lost 6 bases and 2 bases respectively, with 11 bases between them. The CDR3 contains 14 residues. DNA of the CDR3: TGTGCCAGCAGTAGCGGAGACCCCTACAATGAGCAGTTCTTC. This gives the protein CASSSGDPYNEQFF. Supplemented by reference TRBV14 and TRBJ2-1, the full variable domain reads EAGVTQFPSHSVIEKGQTVTLRCDPISGHDNLYWYRRVMGKEIKFLLHFVKESKQDESGMPNNRFLAERTGGTYSTLKVQPAELEDSGVYFCASSSGDPYNEQFFGPGTRLTVL.

V and J are TRBV2 and TRBJ2-5; D remains unclear. Deletions cut 6 bases from V and 1 base from J, with 15 bases between. There are 15 residues in the CDR3. The germline gives CDR1 SNHLY, CDR2 FYNNEI. The DNA of the CDR3 is TGTGCCAGCAGGCTTGATAAGGACGCCCAAGAGACCCAGTACTTC. It encodes CASRLDKDAQETQYF.

The chain carries TRBV6-2 or TRBV6-3 and TRBJ2-1, with TRBD2 matching over 9 bases. V lost 6 bases and J lost 3; bases outside the gene matches: 6. Germline assignment: CDR1 MNHEY and CDR2 SVGEGT. The CDR3 spans 15 residues. CDR3 in amino acids: CASRSSGDNYNEQFF. CDR3 DNA sequence: TGTGCCAGCAGGTCTAGCGGGGATAACTACAATGAGCAGTTCTTC.

J is TRBJ2-5 and V is TRBV2, with unresolved D. The CDR3 covers 13 residues. Trimming pared 7 bases from V and 5 bases from J, leaving 14 bases between. Germline CDR1 SNHLY, CDR2 FYNNEI. The CDR3 DNA reads TGTGCCAGCAATAAGCTCGATGGGGAGACCCAGTACTTC. Its translation: CASNKLDGETQYF.

A remark on this clonotype: Germline is not matched at one junction end, which may reflect a read error. This chain joins TRBV18 and TRBJ2-2; D possibly uses TRBD1 or TRBD2 (6 bases each). The CDR3 loop spans 16 amino acids. Looked up from germline, CDR1 is KGHSH and CDR2 is LQKENI. DNA of the CDR3: TGTGCCAACTCACCACCTCGGGGGCGCTTGAACGGGGAGCTGTTTTTT. Translated: CANSPPRGRLNGELFF.

This clonotype has more than one count but fewer than ten. The V gene is TRBV29-1, the J gene TRBJ2-3; D perhaps matches TRBD2 (6 bases). The CDR3 length is 15 residues. In germline, CDR1 is SQVTM, CDR2 ANQGSEA. V lost 0 bases, J lost 6 bases, and 16 bases lay in between. The CDR3 sequence is CSVEDLGGDADTQYF. The CDR3 DNA is TGCAGCGTTGAAGATCTTGGAGGGGACGCGGATACGCAGTATTTT.

This clonotype was recorded many times. This rearrangement joins TRBV20-1 to TRBJ2-2; tentatively, D is TRBD1 or TRBD2 (5 bases each). V lost 3 bases and J 2 bases, leaving 16 bases between the germline ends. The CDR3 consists of 16 residues. Germline lookup yields CDR1 DFQATT and CDR2 SNEGSKA (reference sequence). CDR3 DNA: TGCAGTGCTAGGCCTCTACGGGACGGTAACACCGGGGAGCTGTTTTTT. Its protein is CSARPLRDGNTGELFF.

In this sample, this clonotype turned up a few times. The chain couples TRBV30 to TRBJ2-3; D may match TRBD1 or TRBD2 (5 bases each). V lost 1 base and J 6 bases, leaving 14 bases between the germline ends. This CDR3 has 14 amino acids. The germline CDR1 and CDR2 sequences are GTSNPN and SVGIG (reference sequence). The CDR3 loop is CAWSGGSGADTQYF. CDR3 sequence (DNA): TGTGCCTGGAGTGGGGGGAGCGGCGCCGATACGCAGTATTTT. Variable domain in full (rest from reference TRBV30 and TRBJ2-3): SQTIHQWPATLVQPVGSPLSLECTVEGTSNPNLYWYRQAAGRGLQLLFYSVGIGQISSEVPQNLSASRPQDRQFILSSKKLLLSDSGFYLCAWSGGSGADTQYFGPGTRLTVL.

This clonotype was counted only a few times. The chain combines TRBV28 with TRBJ2-1, with D uncertain. V was trimmed by 6 bases and J by 6 bases, leaving 12 bases between them. The CDR3 spans 13 residues. The V gene's germline CDR1 is MDHEN and CDR2 SYDVKM. The CDR3 bases are TGTGCCAGCAGAGAGACCCGGATCAATGAGCAGTTCTTC. Residues: CASRETRINEQFF.

This clonotype has a handful of counts. The chain has TRBV6-1 and TRBJ2-5; no clear D. V lost 6 bases, J lost 6 bases, and 5 bases lay in between. Germline values: CDR1 MNHNS, CDR2 SASEGT. This CDR3 has 10 residues. The chain's CDR3 is CASSAQTQYF. DNA of the CDR3: TGTGCCAGCAGCGCCCAGACCCAGTACTTC.

This sequence joins TRBV4-1 and TRBJ2-7; D is ambiguous. The CDR3 covers 13 residues. The germline V gene has CDR1 MGHRA and CDR2 YSYEKL. V lost 5 bases, J lost 2 bases, and 10 bases lay in between. CDR3 nucleotide sequence: TGCGCCAGCAGCAAAATTCAAACCTACGAGCAGTACTTC. This translates into CASSKIQTYEQYF.

This clonotype has more than one count but fewer than ten. The chain links TRBV25-1 to TRBJ2-7; D is unclear. Trimming pared 3 bases from V and 5 bases from J, leaving 11 bases between. CDR3 size: 13 residues. Germline V gene sequence: CDR1 MGHDK, CDR2 SYGVNS. For the CDR3, the DNA is TGTGCCAGCAGTGACCCGGACGACCACGAGCAGTACTTC. As protein: CASSDPDDHEQYF.

The table lists this clonotype with a count of one. The chain carries TRBV6-2 or TRBV6-3 and TRBJ1-6, with D unresolved. Deletions cut 2 bases from V and 7 bases from J, with 6 bases between. CDR3 length: 13 amino acids. Germline CDR1 MNHEY, CDR2 SVGEGT. DNA for the CDR3: TGTGCCAGCAGTTACGCCGAAAATTCACCCCTCCACTTT. This encodes CASSYAENSPLHF.

This clonotype occurred many times. The rearrangement joins TRBV7-2 to TRBJ2-7; D uncertain. Germline V gene sequence: CDR1 SGHTA, CDR2 FQGNSA. V was shortened by 1 base and J by 4 bases, with 11 bases between the two germline ends. The CDR3 runs to 14 residues. CDR3 nucleotide sequence: TGTGCCAGCAGCTTAGGAGGACCTAAATACGAGCAGTACTTC. Amino acid sequence: CASSLGGPKYEQYF.

The J gene is TRBJ2-1, the V gene TRBV6-1; D is possibly TRBD1 (5 bases). The ends were cut back, 7 bases at V and 3 bases at J, with 13 bases in the middle. The CDR3 covers 14 residues. From germline, CDR1 is MNHNS and CDR2 SASEGT. CDR3 DNA: TGTGCCAGCACTCTTGGGGCGGACTACAATGAGCAGTTCTTC. Translated: CASTLGADYNEQFF.

This clonotype was recorded a few times. The rearrangement uses TRBV7-2 and TRBJ2-1, with TRBD2 identical over 7 bases. The J call may be wrong; the DNA end is better matched by TRBJ2-7. The germline V gene has CDR1 SGHTA and CDR2 FQGNSA. This CDR3 has 16 amino acids. The CDR3 DNA follows: TGTGCCAGCAGAGACTCACTAGCGAGTGCTCGCTACGAGCAGTACTTC. It codes for CASRDSLASARYEQYF.

This clonotype has just a few counts. This chain links TRBV9 with TRBJ2-7; 8 nucleotides line up with TRBD2. The CDR3 sequence is 15 residues long. V was clipped by 4 bases and J by 3 bases; unmatched bases: 9. Germline V gene data show CDR1 as SGDLS and CDR2 as YYNGEE. DNA of the CDR3: TGTGCCAGCAGCACTTCAAGCGGGAGTGGCTACGAGCAGTACTTC. Its protein is CASSTSSGSGYEQYF. Full variable domain (rest looked up from reference TRBV9 and TRBJ2-7): DSGVTQTPKHLITATGQRVTLRCSPRSGDLSVYWYQQSLDQGLQFLIQYYNGEERAKGNILERFSAQQFPDLHSELNLSSLELGDSALYFCASSTSSGSGYEQYFGPGTRLTVT.